This TCR beta chain was sequenced for a study of a mutant IDH1 vaccine in newly diagnosed glioma. Study summary: Most had both radiotherapy and temozolomide beforehand; others had only one. General study points: Vaccination induced immune responses in 85% to 95% of patients.

Time point specified: baseline, week 1 (first vaccination visit). Specified treatment: pre-vaccination baseline after standard-of-care therapy. Tumors from donors were new WHO grade 3 or 4 IDH1-mutant astrocytomas with ATRX loss. The data were produced by immunoSEQ multiplex PCR, yet TCRdb's version contains in-frame clones alone and is incomplete. The data hold tens of thousands of clones, with approximately 80% observed a single time. To note about this clone: The antigen is unknown.

CDR3 length: 13 amino acids. Germline CDR1 reads LNHDA; CDR2 reads SQIVND (reference sequence). V lost 10 bases, J lost 5 bases, and 7 bases stayed unmatched. This chain joins TRBV19 and TRBJ1-2, with 10 bases fitting TRBD1. The starting material was PBMCs, obtained from a glioma patient treated with radiotherapy, temozolomide or both. The TCR originated in a man younger than 45 with glioma. For the CDR3, the DNA is TGTGCCACCGAGGACAGGGGGATATATGGCTACACCTTC. Its translation: CATEDRGIYGYTF.